A single T cell receptor beta chain is shown here with its context. This clonotype was recorded at least ten times. Its binding antigen is unknown. No base quality information exists; no much larger clone differs at one position. The data belong to a study of T cells in Graves' hyperthyroidism and ophthalmopathy (dated by TCRdb to about 2019). About the full investigation: Peripheral blood was sampled at the time of initial diagnosis, prior to any treatment. TCR V-J signatures able to tell the groups apart were searched for in a discovery cohort of 90 to 100 patients, of whom around 43 had Graves' ophthalmopathy and roughly 58 had stable Graves' hyperthyroidism. The 100 or so discovery patients were randomly split 7:3 into training and test sets. The study also compared thyroid tissue and blood T-cell repertoires from a handful of Graves' hyperthyroidism patients. Following sampling, methimazole starting at 30 mg daily was given to hyperthyroidism patients, and high-dose intravenous methylprednisolone was given to ophthalmopathy patients. Prospective prediction of ophthalmopathy was tested in an independent validation cohort of under 20 hyperthyroidism patients and around 16 patients who later progressed to ophthalmopathy. The paper describes TCR Vbeta CDR3 sequencing of 140 or so peripheral blood samples, made up of 43 ophthalmopathy patients, approximately 76 hyperthyroidism patients and about 17 progressor patients.

Hyperthyroidism patients were newly diagnosed, with disease duration under 2 months, and aged 18 to 65 years. The study excluded patients with uncontrolled infections, other autoimmune diseases, pregnancy or lactation. Clinical symptoms, serum thyroxine and TRAb, thyroid ultrasound, and orbital computed tomography formed the basis for the diagnoses. Blood from progressor patients was drawn when they were first diagnosed with hyperthyroidism, before any ophthalmopathy symptoms appeared. PBMCs were isolated from around 10 ml of fresh peripheral blood by Ficoll-Paque density gradient centrifugation. Patients classed as progressors first received a Graves' hyperthyroidism diagnosis and then went on to develop ophthalmopathy during follow-up. Trizol reagent was used to extract total RNA, and RNA quality was then checked on an Agilent 2100 Bioanalyzer. On the study overall, not on this receptor specifically: Sample size was not statistically predetermined, and blinding of investigators to group allocation was not performed. A 13 V-J signature model separated ophthalmopathy from stable hyperthyroidism, with approximately 87% sensitivity and about 81% specificity in cross-validation and 80%/75% in testing. Most expanded thyroid clonotypes (frequency above 0.001) were also detected in blood, a finding suggesting that blood repertoires may reflect thyroid immune responses. In validation, the model predicted progression to ophthalmopathy a median of 6.5 months before onset, with roughly 70% sensitivity and about 75% specificity.

The TCR beta CDR3 regions were amplified from RNA transcripts. The first round of RT-PCR for the TCR CDR3 was performed with the HTBI primer set and the Qiagen OneStep RT-PCR kit. Libraries were constructed in a second round of multiplex PCR, after which size selection and purification were carried out. The libraries were sequenced on an Illumina HiSeq2000 using paired-end 100 bp reads. For the original study's pipeline: SOAPnuke was used to process the raw data, with reads discarded if the reads contained adapters or uncalled bases, had a mean Phred below 15, or lacked an exact constant-primer or identifier match. High-quality paired reads were merged using COPE v1.2.5, and each unique nucleotide sequence was defined as a clonotype. MiTCR v1.1 was used to align the clonotypes against IMGT TRBV, TRBD and TRBJ reference segments. The analysis included only V-J combinations with a frequency above 0.0001, which together covered roughly 99% of the repertoires. A TCS score was defined as the ratio of F50 (clonal expansion) to E x V (chaos), with BLOSUM62-based TCRdist applied between CDR3 peptides within each V-J. Welch's t-statistics and random forest reduced roughly 530 V-J features to 10 to 15, which were used in a naive Bayes classifier (R e1071). Using fastp at Q25 and MiXCR, TCRdb reprocessed the public reads and kept productive beta chains. Each record represents a unique CDR3 protein, reported with the most common genes and DNA among its rows. The V and J calls come from TCRdb's annotation, not from the publication. The sample includes about 360,000 distinct CDR3 sequences, with 15% to 17% observed a single time. About 27% of the sample comes from the top ten.

The sequenced sample consisted of blood. The TCR originated in a woman under 30 with Graves' hyperthyroidism that later progressed to Graves' ophthalmopathy.

The nucleotide sequence reads as follows: TGTGCCAGCAGTTACCTCGTCGCCCACACGGGCTCTAACTACAATGAGCAGTTCTTC. Its coded protein is CASSYLVAHTGSNYNEQFF. The sequence joins TRBV6-6 to TRBJ2-1, with the D gene call left open. V was cut back by 2 bases and J by 3 bases, leaving a gap of 23 bases between them. Its CDR3 holds 19 amino acids, cysteine through phenylalanine. CDR3 DNA only is kept here, 57 bases in frame from base 1. Via the germline V gene (reference sequence), CDR1 is MNHNY and CDR2 SVGAGI.